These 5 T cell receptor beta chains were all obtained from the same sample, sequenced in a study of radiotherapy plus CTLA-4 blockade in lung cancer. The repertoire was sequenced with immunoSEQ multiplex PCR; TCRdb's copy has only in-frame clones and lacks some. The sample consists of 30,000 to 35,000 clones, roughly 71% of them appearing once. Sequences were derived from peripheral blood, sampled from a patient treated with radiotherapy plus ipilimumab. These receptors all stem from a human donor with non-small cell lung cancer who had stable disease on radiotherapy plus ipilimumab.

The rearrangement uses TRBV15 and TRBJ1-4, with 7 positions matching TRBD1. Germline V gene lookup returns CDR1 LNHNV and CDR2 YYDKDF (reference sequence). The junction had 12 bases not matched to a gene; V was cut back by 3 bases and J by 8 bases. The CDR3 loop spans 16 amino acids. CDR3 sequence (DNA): TGTGCCACCAGCAGTGACAGGGATTCCTTTTTGGAAAAACTGTTTTTT. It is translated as CATSSDRDSFLEKLFF. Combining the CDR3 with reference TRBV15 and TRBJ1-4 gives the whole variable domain DAMVIQNPRYQVTQFGKPVTLSCSQTLNHNVMYWYQQKSSQAPKLLFHYYDKDFNNEADTPDNFQSRRPNTSFCFLDIRSPGLGDTAMYLCATSSDRDSFLEKLFFGSGTQLSVL.

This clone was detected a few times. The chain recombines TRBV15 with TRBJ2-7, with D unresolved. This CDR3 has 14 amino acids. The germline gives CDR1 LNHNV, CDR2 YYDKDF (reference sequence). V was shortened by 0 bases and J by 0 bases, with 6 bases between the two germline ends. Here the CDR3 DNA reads TGTGCCACCAGCAGAGAATCAGGCTCCTACGAGCAGTACTTC. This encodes CATSRESGSYEQYF.

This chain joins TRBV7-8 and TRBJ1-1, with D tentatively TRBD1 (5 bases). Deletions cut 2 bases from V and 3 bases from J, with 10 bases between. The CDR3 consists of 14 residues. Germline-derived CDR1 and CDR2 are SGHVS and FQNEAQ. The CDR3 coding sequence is TGTGCCAGCAGCTTATGGGGAGGGGACACTGAAGCTTTCTTT. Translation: CASSLWGGDTEAFF. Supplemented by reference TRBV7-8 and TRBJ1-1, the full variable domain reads GAGVSQSPRYKVAKRGQDVALRCDPISGHVSLFWYQQALGQGPEFLTYFQNEAQLDKSGLPSDRFFAERPEGSVSTLKIQRTQQEDSAVYLCASSLWGGDTEAFFGQGTRLTVV.

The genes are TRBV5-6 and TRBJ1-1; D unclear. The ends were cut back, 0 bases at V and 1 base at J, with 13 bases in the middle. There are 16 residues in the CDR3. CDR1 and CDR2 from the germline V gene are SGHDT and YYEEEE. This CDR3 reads CASSLDTYPWNTEAFF. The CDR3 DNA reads TGTGCCAGCAGCTTGGACACCTACCCATGGAACACTGAAGCTTTCTTT.

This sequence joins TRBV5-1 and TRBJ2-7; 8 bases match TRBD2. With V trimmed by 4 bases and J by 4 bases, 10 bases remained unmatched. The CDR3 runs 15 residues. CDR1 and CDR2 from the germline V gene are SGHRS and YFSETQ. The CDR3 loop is CASSPAKGLDYEQYF. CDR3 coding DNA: TGCGCCAGCAGCCCAGCCAAGGGACTAGATTACGAGCAGTACTTC.